The 10 T cell receptor beta chains below come from one sample, sequenced in a study of blood T cell repertoires in COVID-19. The protocol was immunoSEQ multiplex PCR, while the TCRdb copy is restricted to in-frame clones and leaves out a portion. The profile shows roughly 270,000 clones, around 85% of them singletons. What was sequenced was PBMCs or T cells enriched from blood (not recorded which). Receptors originate from a woman aged 45-65 years who had recovered from COVID-19.

This chain uses TRBV18 with TRBJ1-2; TRBD1 might be the D (6 bases). Per germline, CDR1 KGHSH and CDR2 LQKENI. V lost 3 bases and J 4 bases, leaving 12 bases between the germline ends. This CDR3 is built from 14 residues. The CDR3 region has the DNA TGTGCCAGCTCACCTGAGGGGGTCATCTATGGCTACACCTTC. Translation gives CASSPEGVIYGYTF. The entire variable domain, with the rest obtained from reference TRBV18 and TRBJ1-2, is as follows: NAGVMQNPRHLVRRRGQEARLRCSPMKGHSHVYWYRQLPEEGLKFMVYLQKENIIDESGMPKERFSAEFPKEGPSILRIQQVVRGDSAAYFCASSPEGVIYGYTFGSGTRLTVV.

This chain links TRBV3-1 (or the pseudogene TRBV3-2) with TRBJ1-1, with D maybe TRBD1 (5 bases). V was pared by 4 bases and J by 7 bases, with 13 bases between. Germline V gene data show CDR1 as LGHDT and CDR2 as YNNKEL (reference sequence). The CDR3 consists of 13 residues. The CDR3 spells CASSPGTLNEAFF. The CDR3 nucleotides are TGTGCCAGCAGCCCCGGGACTTTGAATGAAGCTTTCTTT.

Regarding this clone: Other DNA sequences in this sample translate to the same CDR3. The chain recombines TRBV20-1 with TRBJ1-2; 11 bases line up with TRBD1. The ends lost 3 bases at V and 3 bases at J; junction bases unmatched: 3. In germline, CDR1 is DFQATT, CDR2 SNEGSKA (reference sequence). The CDR3 consists of 14 residues. CDR3 loop: CSASPGQGDYGYTF. CDR3 nucleotides: TGCAGTGCTAGTCCGGGACAGGGGGACTATGGCTACACCTTC.

The rearrangement links TRBV5-6 to TRBJ1-2; 7 bases are shared with TRBD1. CDR1 and CDR2 (germline): SGHDT, YYEEEE. This CDR3 is built from 11 residues. Trimming took 2 bases from V and 12 from J; bases not matched to a gene: 4. The CDR3 sequence is CASSLRQGDTF. CDR3 DNA sequence: TGTGCCAGCAGCTTACGACAGGGCGACACCTTC. Based on the CDR3 plus reference TRBV5-6 and TRBJ1-2, the full variable domain is DAGVTQSPTHLIKTRGQQVTLRCSPKSGHDTVSWYQQALGQGPQFIFQYYEEEERQRGNFPDRFSGHQFPNYSSELNVNALLLGDSALYLCASSLRQGDTFGSGTRLTVV.

This rearrangement joins TRBV6-6 to TRBJ2-7; 9 positions match TRBD2. Germline CDR1 and CDR2: MNHNY and SVGAGI (reference sequence). The V gene end was trimmed by 7 bases and the J gene end by 1 base; junction bases not matched to a gene: 5. CDR3 length: 14 amino acids. In nucleotides, the CDR3 is TGTGCCAGCAAGAGGCGGGAGGGTTCCTACGAGCAGTACTTC. Translation: CASKRREGSYEQYF.

The V call is TRBV6-5, the J call TRBJ2-7, with a weak D call TRBD1 (6 bases). The CDR3 contains 14 residues. From germline, CDR1 is MNHEY and CDR2 SVGAGI. V lost 0 bases and J lost 5, with 11 bases in between. CDR3: CASSYSRGSHEQYF. In nucleotides, the CDR3 is TGTGCCAGCAGTTACTCGAGGGGGTCCCACGAGCAGTACTTC.

V usage is TRBV18 and J usage is TRBJ2-6; D possibly corresponds to TRBD1 (6 bases). Germline V gives CDR1 KGHSH, CDR2 LQKENI. The CDR3 length is 18 residues. The V end lost 1 base, the J end lost 0 bases, and 13 bases lay between the germline ends. The CDR3 sequence: CASSPRDTDYSGANVLTF. The CDR3 region has the DNA TGTGCCAGCTCACCACGGGACACCGACTACTCTGGGGCCAACGTCCTGACTTTC.

The DNA for the CDR3 is TGCGCCAGCAGCCAGACACTGAACTATGGCTACACCTTC. This translates into CASSQTLNYGYTF. V is TRBV4-3 and J is TRBJ1-2, with D uncertain. There are 13 residues in the CDR3. CDR1 LGHNA and CDR2 YSLEER come from the germline V gene. Trimming shortened V by 3 bases and J by 2 bases, and 7 bases separated the two germline ends.

This clone showed up many times. This chain uses TRBV4-1 with TRBJ1-2, with D perhaps TRBD1 (6 bases). This CDR3 spans 15 amino acids. From germline, CDR1 is MGHRA and CDR2 YSYEKL. With 0 bases removed from V and 8 bases from J, the gap between germline ends came to 16 bases. The CDR3 loop is CASSQDRGYSGGYTF. In nucleotides, the CDR3 is TGCGCCAGCAGCCAAGATAGGGGGTATTCTGGCGGCTACACCTTC.

This chain connects TRBV28 to TRBJ1-6; tentative D call: TRBD1 (5 bases). The germline CDR1 and CDR2 sequences are MDHEN and SYDVKM. The CDR3 sequence is 15 residues long. Trimming cost V 4 bases and J 3 bases, with 10 bases left between them. CDR3 amino acids: CASSSGAGYNSPLHF. The CDR3 bases are TGTGCCAGCAGTTCTGGGGCAGGCTATAATTCACCCCTCCACTTT.